This paragraph covers one TCR beta chain sequence. These data are taken from a study of T cell changes during pregnancy in multiple sclerosis. The protocol was immunoSEQ multiplex PCR, while the TCRdb copy is restricted to in-frame clones and leaves out a portion. The table has 55,000 to 85,000 clones, over 75% seen once. Source: peripheral blood, taken in the third trimester of pregnancy. This clonotype was obtained from a female donor with multiple sclerosis, enrolled in a pregnancy study.

CDR3 amino acids: CASSEREGETQYF. The DNA of the CDR3 is TGTGCCAGTAGCGAGCGGGAGGGGGAGACCCAGTACTTC. V is TRBV19 and J is TRBJ2-5; 10 bases match TRBD2. The CDR3 sequence is 13 residues long. After removal of 6 bases from V and 5 bases from J, the junction contained 3 bases not matched to a gene. Looked up from germline, CDR1 is LNHDA and CDR2 is SQIVND (reference sequence). Full variable domain (outside the CDR3, taken from reference TRBV19 and TRBJ2-5): DGGITQSPKYLFRKEGQNVTLSCEQNLNHDAMYWYRQDPGQGLRLIYYSQIVNDFQKGDIAEGYSVSREKKESFPLTVTSAQKNPTAFYLCASSEREGETQYFGPGTRLLVL.